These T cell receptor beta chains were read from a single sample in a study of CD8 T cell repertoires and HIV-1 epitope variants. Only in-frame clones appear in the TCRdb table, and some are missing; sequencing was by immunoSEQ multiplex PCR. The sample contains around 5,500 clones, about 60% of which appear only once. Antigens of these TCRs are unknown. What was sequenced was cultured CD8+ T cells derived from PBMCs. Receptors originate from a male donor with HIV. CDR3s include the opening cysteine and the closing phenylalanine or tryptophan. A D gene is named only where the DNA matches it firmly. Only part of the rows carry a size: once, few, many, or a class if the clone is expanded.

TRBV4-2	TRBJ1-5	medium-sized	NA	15	CASSQEGETNQPQHF	TGTGCCAGCAGCCAAGAAGGGGAAACCAATCAGCCCCAGCATTTT
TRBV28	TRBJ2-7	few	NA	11	CASTYSYEQYF	TGTGCCAGCACCTATTCCTACGAGCAGTACTTC
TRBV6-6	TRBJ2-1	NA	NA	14	CASSVGDAYNEQFF	TGTGCCAGCAGTGTGGGGGACGCCTACAATGAGCAGTTCTTC
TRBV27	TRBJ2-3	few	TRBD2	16	CASSLSPSGGTDTQYF	TGTGCCAGCAGTTTATCCCCTAGCGGGGGCACAGATACGCAGTATTTT
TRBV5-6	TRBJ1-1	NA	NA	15	CASSPGGGDSTEAFF	TGTGCCAGCAGCCCGGGGGGAGGGGACTCCACTGAAGCTTTCTTT
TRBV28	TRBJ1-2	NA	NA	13	CASSLMGNYGYTF	TGTGCCAGCAGTTTAATGGGTAACTATGGCTACACCTTC
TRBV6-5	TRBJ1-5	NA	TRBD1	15	CASSHTGEGNQPQHF	TGTGCCAGCAGCCACACAGGGGAGGGCAATCAGCCCCAGCATTTT
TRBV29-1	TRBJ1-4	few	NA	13	CSVEGDSNEKLFF	TGCAGCGTTGAGGGAGACTCTAATGAAAAACTGTTTTTT
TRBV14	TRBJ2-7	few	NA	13	CASSHYQGYEQYF	TGTGCCAGCAGCCATTACCAGGGCTACGAGCAGTACTTC
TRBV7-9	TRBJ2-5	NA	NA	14	CASSSTQGLETQYF	TGTGCCAGCAGCTCGACCCAGGGTTTAGAGACCCAGTACTTC
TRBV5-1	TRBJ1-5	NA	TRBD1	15	CASSLEGGVYQPQHF	TGCGCCAGCAGCTTGGAAGGGGGCGTATATCAGCCCCAGCATTTT
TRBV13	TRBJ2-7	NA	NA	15	CASSFSVSLGNEQYF	TGTGCCAGCAGCTTCTCCGTCTCGCTGGGAAACGAGCAGTACTTC
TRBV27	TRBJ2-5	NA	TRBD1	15	CASSLTTGGGETQYF	TGTGCCAGCAGTTTAACGACAGGGGGCGGGGAGACCCAGTACTTC
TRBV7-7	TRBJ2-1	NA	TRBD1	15	CAVRDRGSSYNEQFF	TGTGCTGTCCGGGACAGGGGATCCTCCTACAATGAGCAGTTCTTC
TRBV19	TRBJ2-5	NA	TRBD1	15	CASSTLQGAEETQYF	TGTGCCAGTAGTACCCTACAGGGGGCTGAGGAGACCCAGTACTTC
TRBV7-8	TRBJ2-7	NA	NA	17	CASSLYGVATSGYEQYF	TGTGCCAGCAGCTTGTATGGGGTTGCGACTAGTGGTTACGAGCAGTACTTC
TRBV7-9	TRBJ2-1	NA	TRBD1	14	CASSLVQGVEEQFF	TGTGCCAGCAGCTTAGTACAGGGGGTCGAGGAGCAGTTCTTC
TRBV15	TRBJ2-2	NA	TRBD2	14	CATSSLADTGELFF	TGTGCCACCAGCAGCCTAGCGGATACCGGGGAGCTGTTTTTT
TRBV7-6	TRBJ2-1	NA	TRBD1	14	CASSLGQGEYEQFF	TGTGCCAGCAGCTTGGGACAGGGGGAATATGAGCAGTTCTTC
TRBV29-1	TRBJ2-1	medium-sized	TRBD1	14	CSVDHWDRYNEQFF	TGCAGCGTTGACCACTGGGACAGGTACAATGAGCAGTTCTTC
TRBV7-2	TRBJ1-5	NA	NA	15	CASSLEGYSNQPQHF	TGTGCCAGCAGCTTAGAAGGGTATAGCAATCAGCCCCAGCATTTT
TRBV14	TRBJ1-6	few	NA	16	CASSQEWGAYNSPLHF	TGTGCCAGCAGCCAAGAGTGGGGGGCCTATAATTCACCCCTCCACTTT
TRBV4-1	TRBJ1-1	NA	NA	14	CASSREDFYTEAFF	TGCGCCAGCAGCCGTGAGGACTTTTACACTGAAGCTTTCTTT
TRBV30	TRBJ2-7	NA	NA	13	CAWTYRAAGEQYF	TGTGCCTGGACCTACAGGGCCGCGGGCGAGCAGTACTTC
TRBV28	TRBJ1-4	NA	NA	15	CASSARSGLGGKLFF	TGTGCCAGCAGTGCGCGCTCAGGGTTGGGAGGAAAACTGTTTTTT
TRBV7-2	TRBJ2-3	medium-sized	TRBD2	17	CASSLGLAGGPTDTQYF	TGTGCCAGCAGCTTGGGACTAGCGGGAGGGCCCACAGATACGCAGTATTTT
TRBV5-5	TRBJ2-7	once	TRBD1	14	CASSLGGQGNEQYF	TGTGCCAGCAGCTTGGGGGGACAGGGTAACGAGCAGTACTTC
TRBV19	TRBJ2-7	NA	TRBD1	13	CASTGTGDHEQYF	TGTGCCAGCACCGGGACAGGGGACCACGAGCAGTACTTC
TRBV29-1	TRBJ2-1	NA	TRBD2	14	CSVDSSGLYNEQFF	TGCAGCGTTGATTCTAGCGGATTATACAATGAGCAGTTCTTC
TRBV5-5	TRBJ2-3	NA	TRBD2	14	CASSLGLALDTQYF	TGTGCCAGCAGCTTGGGACTAGCGCTGGATACGCAGTATTTT
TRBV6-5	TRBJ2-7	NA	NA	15	CASSQPGHYSYEQYF	TGTGCCAGCAGTCAGCCGGGACATTACTCCTACGAGCAGTACTTC